Presented here are 14 T cell receptor beta chains from one specimen sequenced in a study of shared clonotypes between healthy human individuals. Sequenced by immunoSEQ multiplex PCR; TCRdb stores in-frame clones only, minus some. This sample has around 2.3 million clones, with almost 96% found just once. Sequencing was carried out using naive CD4+ T cells sorted from blood. Subset: CD45RA+ positively selected. The receptors stem from a man aged 18 to 35 in good health.

The chain is built from TRBV7-9 and TRBJ1-5, with D uncertain. CDR3 size: 14 residues. Germline loops: CDR1 SEHNR, CDR2 FQNEAQ (reference sequence). Trimming pared 5 bases from V and 4 bases from J, leaving 12 bases between. CDR3 bases: TGTGCCAGCAGCCGGGCCAACTATAATCAGCCCCAGCATTTT. Translated, it gives CASSRANYNQPQHF.

This clone was detected once. This sequence joins TRBV7-2 and TRBJ2-2, with 10 positions matching TRBD2. This CDR3 contains 16 residues. CDR1 and CDR2 (germline): SGHTA, FQGNSA. Losses at the gene ends were 6 bases for V and 6 bases for J; bases not matched to a gene: 10. As DNA, the CDR3 is TGTGCCAGCAGTCAACTAGCGGGACAAAAGGCCGGGGAGCTGTTTTTT. This encodes CASSQLAGQKAGELFF.

This clone was detected once. The chain couples TRBV19 to TRBJ1-1; the D gene is possibly TRBD1 (6 bases). CDR1 is LNHDA and CDR2 is SQIVND in the germline V gene (reference sequence). Trimming took off 5 bases at V and 2 bases at J, with 12 bases between the two ends. This CDR3 is 14 amino acids long. CDR3 residues: CASSPSTGNTEAFF. CDR3 in DNA: TGTGCCAGTAGTCCGTCGACAGGAAACACTGAAGCTTTCTTT.

The genes are TRBV5-6 and TRBJ2-7; D perhaps matches TRBD2 (8 bases). Germline CDR1 and CDR2: SGHDT and YYEEEE. The CDR3 length is 13 residues. Trimming stripped 4 bases from V and 9 bases from J, with 17 bases between. CDR3: CASSPGGTEWQYF. CDR3 DNA: TGTGCCAGCAGCCCGGGAGGGACAGAATGGCAGTACTTC.

The V call is TRBV5-1, the J call TRBJ2-7; D is undetermined. Trimming left V 0 bases short and J 0 bases short, with 10 bases between. Germline CDR1 reads SGHRS; CDR2 reads YFSETQ. This CDR3 region has 15 residues. CDR3 region: CASSLDGSSSYEQYF. CDR3 in DNA: TGCGCCAGCAGCTTGGATGGTTCCAGCTCCTACGAGCAGTACTTC.

The V call is TRBV28, the J call TRBJ2-1, with 11 bases aligning to TRBD2. The trim removed 5 bases at V and 5 bases at J, leaving 11 bases unmatched. CDR1 and CDR2 from the germline V gene are MDHEN and SYDVKM. The CDR3 sequence is 17 residues long. DNA for the CDR3: TGTGCCAGCAGTGACGCCTCTATAGCGGGGGGGAACAATGAGCAGTTCTTC. It specifies CASSDASIAGGNNEQFF. The full variable domain, rest sourced from reference TRBV28 and TRBJ2-1, is DVKVTQSSRYLVKRTGEKVFLECVQDMDHENMFWYRQDPGLGLRLIYFSYDVKMKEKGDIPEGYSVSREKKERFSLILESASTNQTSMYLCASSDASIAGGNNEQFFGPGTRLTVL.

A remark on this clone: This CDR3 is also generated by other DNA sequences in the sample. The chain employs TRBV9 and TRBJ2-3; perhaps TRBD2 as D (6 bases). Trimming took 0 bases from V and 0 from J, leaving 8 bases between them. CDR1 and CDR2 from the germline V gene are SGDLS and YYNGEE. The CDR3 contains 15 residues. This CDR3 reads CASSVVEGSTDTQYF. The CDR3 DNA is TGTGCCAGCAGCGTAGTGGAGGGAAGCACAGATACGCAGTATTTT.

The J gene is TRBJ1-4, the V gene TRBV18, with D perhaps TRBD1 (5 bases). Germline V gene lookup returns CDR1 KGHSH and CDR2 LQKENI. This CDR3 spans 15 amino acids. The ends were cut back, 3 bases at V and 8 bases at J, with 16 bases in the middle. The CDR3 DNA is TGTGCCAGCTCACCCTTGTTTGGGGGTCAAGAAAAACTGTTTTTT. Translating gives CASSPLFGGQEKLFF. Full variable domain (missing parts from reference TRBV18 and TRBJ1-4): NAGVMQNPRHLVRRRGQEARLRCSPMKGHSHVYWYRQLPEEGLKFMVYLQKENIIDESGMPKERFSAEFPKEGPSILRIQQVVRGDSAAYFCASSPLFGGQEKLFFGSGTQLSVL.

The chain recombines TRBV25-1 with TRBJ2-2; tentative D call: TRBD2 (5 bases). Germline-derived CDR1 and CDR2 are MGHDK and SYGVNS. Deletions cut 7 bases from V and 1 base from J, with 19 bases between. The CDR3 sequence is 17 residues long. The CDR3 bases are TGTGCCAGCACCAACACCCCCCCCGGGGTGAACACCGGGGAGCTGTTTTTT. Protein sequence: CASTNTPPGVNTGELFF.

The chain is built from TRBV5-6 and TRBJ2-7, with TRBD1 matching 7 bases. The germline CDR1 and CDR2 sequences are SGHDT and YYEEEE. The ends lost 4 bases at V and 4 bases at J; junction bases unmatched: 2. The CDR3 contains 12 residues. The DNA for the CDR3 is TGTGCCAGCAGCAAACAGGGGTACGAGCAGTACTTC. Residues: CASSKQGYEQYF.

On this clone: This sample includes further DNA sequences coding for the same CDR3. This chain connects TRBV5-1 to TRBJ1-1; 10 nucleotides match TRBD1. V was clipped by 4 bases and J by 5 bases; unmatched bases: 2. The CDR3 length is 13 residues. From germline, CDR1 is SGHRS and CDR2 YFSETQ. CDR3 in DNA: TGCGCCAGCAGCCCGGACAGGGGGACTGAAGCTTTCTTT. Translation gives CASSPDRGTEAFF.

J is TRBJ2-7 and V is TRBV4-3; 8 nucleotides match TRBD2. From germline, CDR1 is LGHNA and CDR2 YSLEER. Trimming took 2 bases from V and 2 from J; bases not matched to a gene: 5. This CDR3 contains 15 residues. CDR3 nucleotide sequence: TGCGCCAGCAGCCAAACAATAGCGGGGACCTACGAGCAGTACTTC. Amino acid sequence: CASSQTIAGTYEQYF.

J is TRBJ2-1 and V is TRBV18, with 10 bases matching TRBD2. This CDR3 comprises 15 residues. Germline V gives CDR1 KGHSH, CDR2 LQKENI. Trimming removed 8 bases from V and 6 bases from J; junction bases left unmatched: 10. The CDR3 DNA sequence: TGTGCCAGCCGAACTAGCGGGACAAAGCTCAATGAGCAGTTCTTC. Residues: CASRTSGTKLNEQFF.

V usage is TRBV6-5 and J usage is TRBJ2-7; D ambiguous. Germline V gene data show CDR1 as MNHEY and CDR2 as SVGAGI. The V gene lost 5 bases and the J gene lost 2 bases, with 13 bases spanning the gap. The CDR3 has 14 residues. The CDR3 DNA follows: TGTGCCAGCAGTCCTGACCACACACCCTACGAGCAGTACTTC. The encoded protein is CASSPDHTPYEQYF.